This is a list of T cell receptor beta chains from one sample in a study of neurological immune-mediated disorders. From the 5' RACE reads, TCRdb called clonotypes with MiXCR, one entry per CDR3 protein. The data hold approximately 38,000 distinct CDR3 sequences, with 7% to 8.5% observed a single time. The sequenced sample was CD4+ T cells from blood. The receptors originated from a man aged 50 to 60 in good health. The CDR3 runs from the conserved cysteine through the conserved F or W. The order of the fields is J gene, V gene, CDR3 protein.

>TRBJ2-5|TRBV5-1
CASSLQGAETQYF
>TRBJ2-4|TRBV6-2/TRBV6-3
CASTLGLKNIQYF
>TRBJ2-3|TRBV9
CASSVRLADDTQYF
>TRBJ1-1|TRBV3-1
CASSHYRGDGTEAFF
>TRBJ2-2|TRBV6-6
CASSRDSGGTGELFF
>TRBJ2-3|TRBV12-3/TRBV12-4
CASSPGTTSDTQYF
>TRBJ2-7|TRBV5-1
CASSPGHLTGEQYF
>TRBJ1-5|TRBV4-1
CASSQVGRNQPQHF
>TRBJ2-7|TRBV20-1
CSARKREVYEQYF
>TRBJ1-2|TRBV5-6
CASSLGGDYGYTF
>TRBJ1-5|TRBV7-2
CASSLAGTGGSGPQHF
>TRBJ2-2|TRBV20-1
CSARPRSLAGRVTGELFF
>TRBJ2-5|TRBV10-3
CAISETSGSETQYF
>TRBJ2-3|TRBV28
CASKSPSTDTQYF
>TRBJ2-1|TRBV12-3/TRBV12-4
CATMRANEQFF
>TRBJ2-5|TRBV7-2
CASSEGETQYF
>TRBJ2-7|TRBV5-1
CASSSSAYEQYF
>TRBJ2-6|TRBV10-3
CAITLRWFRGKPGANVLTF
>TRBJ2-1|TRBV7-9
CASSRTSGGFGEQFF
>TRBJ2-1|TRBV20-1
CSRQGTSYNEQFF
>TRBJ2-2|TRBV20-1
CSARKDRGGTGELFF
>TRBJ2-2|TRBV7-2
CASSPDRIALGSGELFF